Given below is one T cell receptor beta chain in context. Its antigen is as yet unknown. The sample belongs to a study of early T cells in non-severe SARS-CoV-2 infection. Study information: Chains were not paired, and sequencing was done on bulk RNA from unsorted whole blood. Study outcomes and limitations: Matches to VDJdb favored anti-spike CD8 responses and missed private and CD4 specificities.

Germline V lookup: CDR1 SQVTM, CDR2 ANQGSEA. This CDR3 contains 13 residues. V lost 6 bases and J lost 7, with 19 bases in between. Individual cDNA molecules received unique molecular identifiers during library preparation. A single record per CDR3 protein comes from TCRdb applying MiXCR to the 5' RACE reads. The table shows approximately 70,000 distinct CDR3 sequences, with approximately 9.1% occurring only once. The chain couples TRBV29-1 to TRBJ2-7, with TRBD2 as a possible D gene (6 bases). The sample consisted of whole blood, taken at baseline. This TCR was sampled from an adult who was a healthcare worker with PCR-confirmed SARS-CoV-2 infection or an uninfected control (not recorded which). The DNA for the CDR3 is TGCAGCGTCTCCGGGACTCTTCGTGGTGAGCAGTACTTC. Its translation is CSVSGTLRGEQYF.